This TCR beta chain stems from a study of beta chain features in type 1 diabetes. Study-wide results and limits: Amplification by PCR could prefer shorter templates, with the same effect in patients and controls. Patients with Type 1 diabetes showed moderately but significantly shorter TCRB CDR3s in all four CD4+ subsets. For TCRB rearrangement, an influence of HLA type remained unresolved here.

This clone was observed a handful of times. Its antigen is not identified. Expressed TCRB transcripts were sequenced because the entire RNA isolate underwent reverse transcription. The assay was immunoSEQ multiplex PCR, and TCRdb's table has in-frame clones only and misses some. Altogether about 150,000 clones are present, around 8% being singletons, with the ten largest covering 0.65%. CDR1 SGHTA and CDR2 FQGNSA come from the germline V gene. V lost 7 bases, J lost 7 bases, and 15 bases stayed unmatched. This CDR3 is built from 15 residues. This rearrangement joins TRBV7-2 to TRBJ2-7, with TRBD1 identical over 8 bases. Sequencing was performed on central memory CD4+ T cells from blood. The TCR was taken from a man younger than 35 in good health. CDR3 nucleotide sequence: TGTGCCAGCACCATAGATGGGACAGGCCGGGGGGAGCAGTACTTC. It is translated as CASTIDGTGRGEQYF.